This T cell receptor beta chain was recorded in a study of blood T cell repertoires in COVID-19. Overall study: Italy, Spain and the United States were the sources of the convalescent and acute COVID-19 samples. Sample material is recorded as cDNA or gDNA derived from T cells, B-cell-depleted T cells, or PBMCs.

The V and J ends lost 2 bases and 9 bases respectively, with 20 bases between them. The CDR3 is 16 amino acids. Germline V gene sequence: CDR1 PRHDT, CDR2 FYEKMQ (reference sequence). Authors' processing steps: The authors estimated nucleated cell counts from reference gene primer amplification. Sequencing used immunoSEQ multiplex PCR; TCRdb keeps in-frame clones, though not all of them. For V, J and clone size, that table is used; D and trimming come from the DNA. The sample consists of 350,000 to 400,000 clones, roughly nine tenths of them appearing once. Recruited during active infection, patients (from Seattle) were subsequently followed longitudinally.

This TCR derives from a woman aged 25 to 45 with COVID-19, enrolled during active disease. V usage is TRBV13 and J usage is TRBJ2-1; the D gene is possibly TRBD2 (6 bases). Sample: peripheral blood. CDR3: CASSLSRESNFREQFF. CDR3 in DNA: TGTGCCAGCAGCTTAAGCCGGGAGTCTAACTTTCGTGAGCAGTTCTTC.